The T cell receptor (beta chain) described here comes from a study of identical twins. cDNA carried unique molecular identifiers, and a universal primer site was added by template switching. TCRdb called the 5' RACE reads again in MiXCR, with one record for every CDR3 protein. Here the sample spans approximately 490,000 distinct CDR3 sequences, 20% to 25% being singletons. V was clipped by 0 bases and J by 2 bases, with 8 bases between them. CDR3 size: 14 residues. Germline CDR1 ENHRY, CDR2 SYGVKD. The sample holds a few counts of this clonotype. The antigen is not known. The study's findings and limits: Interpretation of the results relied on cross-sectional statistical analysis and not on following the same donors.

These data also featured in a second study, about yellow fever vaccine responses in identical twins.

Sequenced input: CD4+ T cells sorted from blood. The chain recombines TRBV10-3 with TRBJ2-7, with unresolved D. The receptor was derived from a woman in her late teens or twenties in good health. The CDR3, as DNA: TGTGCCATCAGTGAGTCAGGGCAGCCCTACGAGCAGTACTTC. Translated: CAISESGQPYEQYF.